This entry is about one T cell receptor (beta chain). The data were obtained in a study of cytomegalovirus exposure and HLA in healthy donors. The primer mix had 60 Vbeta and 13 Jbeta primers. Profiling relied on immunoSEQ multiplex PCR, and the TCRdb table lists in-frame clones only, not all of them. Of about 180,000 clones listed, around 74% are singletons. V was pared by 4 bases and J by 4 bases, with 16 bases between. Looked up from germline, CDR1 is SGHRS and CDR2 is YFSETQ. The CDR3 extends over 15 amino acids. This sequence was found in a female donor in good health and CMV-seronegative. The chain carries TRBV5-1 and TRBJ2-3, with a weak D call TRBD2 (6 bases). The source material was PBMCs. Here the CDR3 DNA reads TGCGCCAGCAGCCCGCGGGACTCCGCCTCAGATACGCAGTATTTT. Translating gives CASSPRDSASDTQYF. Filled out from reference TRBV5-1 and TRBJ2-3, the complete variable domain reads KAGVTQTPRYLIKTRGQQVTLSCSPISGHRSVSWYQQTPGQGLQFLFEYFSETQRNKGNFPGRFSGRQFSNSRSEMNVSTLELGDSALYLCASSPRDSASDTQYFGPGTRLTVL.